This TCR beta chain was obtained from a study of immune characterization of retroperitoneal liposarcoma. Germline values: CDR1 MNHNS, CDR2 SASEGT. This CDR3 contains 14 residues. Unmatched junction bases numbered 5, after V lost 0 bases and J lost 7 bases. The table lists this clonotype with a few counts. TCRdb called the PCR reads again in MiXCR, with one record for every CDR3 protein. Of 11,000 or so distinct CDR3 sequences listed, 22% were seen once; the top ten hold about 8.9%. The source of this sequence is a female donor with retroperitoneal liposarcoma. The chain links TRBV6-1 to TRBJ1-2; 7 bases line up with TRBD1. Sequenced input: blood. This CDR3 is CASSEALGQSGYTF. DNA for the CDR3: TGTGCCAGCAGTGAAGCGCTGGGACAGAGTGGCTACACCTTC.